The text below deals with one T cell receptor beta chain. These data originate in a study of blood T cell repertoires in COVID-19. Clones were read by immunoSEQ multiplex PCR, and TCRdb kept only the in-frame ones, dropping some. The sample lists 110,000 to 150,000 clones, approximately 90% occurring once. The CDR3 has 17 residues. V lost 4 bases and J lost 1, with 16 bases in between. Germline loops: CDR1 SGHAT, CDR2 FQNNGV. The sequence was obtained from a man aged 45-65 years who had recovered from COVID-19. Sequenced sample: PBMCs or T cells enriched from blood (not recorded which). This rearrangement joins TRBV11-2 to TRBJ2-2, with a weak D call TRBD1 (6 bases). CDR3 DNA: TGTGCCAGCAGCTATAGCCCCGGACAGATGAACACCGGGGAGCTGTTTTTT. It specifies CASSYSPGQMNTGELFF.